The 30 T cell receptor beta chains in this list originate from one sample, sequenced in a study of blood T cell repertoires in COVID-19. Assay used: immunoSEQ multiplex PCR; TCRdb lists only in-frame clones, some missing. In the table there are hundreds of thousands of clones, about 90% of which are singletons. Sequenced input: peripheral blood. The source is a woman in her 70s with COVID-19, enrolled during active disease.

This rearrangement joins TRBV19 to TRBJ1-2; D is possibly TRBD1 (5 bases). Germline V gives CDR1 LNHDA, CDR2 SQIVND (reference sequence). Between the trimmed V and J ends, which lost 3 bases and 0 bases, there was a span of 14 bases. The CDR3 runs to 16 residues. CDR3 coding DNA: TGTGCCAGTAGTATGAGGAGGGACCTCGCTAACTATGGCTACACCTTC. Translating gives CASSMRRDLANYGYTF.

The chain employs TRBV7-9 and TRBJ2-5; TRBD1 agrees at 12 bases. The germline CDR1 and CDR2 sequences are SEHNR and FQNEAQ (reference sequence). Trimming removed 5 bases from V and 3 bases from J; junction bases left unmatched: 4. The CDR3 loop spans 15 amino acids. The CDR3 region is CASSRDRGLEETQYF. The DNA for the CDR3 is TGTGCCAGCAGCCGGGACAGGGGGCTAGAAGAGACCCAGTACTTC.

This chain connects TRBV11-2 to TRBJ1-4; D remains ambiguous. The CDR3 covers 16 residues. Trimming left V 1 base short and J 3 bases short, with 12 bases between. From germline, CDR1 is SGHAT and CDR2 FQNNGV. The DNA of the CDR3 is TGTGCCAGCAGCTTAGGAGGGTGGGAGGCTAATGAAAAACTGTTTTTT. This gives the protein CASSLGGWEANEKLFF.

The rearrangement links TRBV7-8 to TRBJ1-5; TRBD1 is a possible D gene (6 bases). CDR3 length: 18 residues. CDR1 SGHVS and CDR2 FQNEAQ come from the germline V gene. V was shortened by 5 bases and J by 0 bases, with 20 bases between the two germline ends. The CDR3 sequence: CASSPGQHQSYSNQPQHF. For the CDR3, the DNA is TGTGCCAGCAGCCCCGGACAGCACCAATCTTATAGCAATCAGCCCCAGCATTTT.

In its sample, this clone was seen once. The rearrangement joins TRBV6-4 to TRBJ1-5, with 7 bases identical to TRBD1. The CDR3 length is 15 residues. J gave up 0 bases and V 2 bases, and 1 base lay outside the gene matches. Germline assignment: CDR1 MRHNA and CDR2 SNTAGT. CDR3 residues: CASSDGTDSNQPQHF. The DNA of the CDR3 is TGTGCCAGCAGTGACGGGACAGATAGCAATCAGCCCCAGCATTTT.

J is TRBJ2-3 and V is TRBV5-1, with 10 bases matching TRBD1. Trimming removed 6 bases from V and 4 bases from J; junction bases left unmatched: 5. The CDR3 consists of 14 residues. The germline CDR1 and CDR2 sequences are SGHRS and YFSETQ. This chain's CDR3 is CASIQTGGADTQYF. For the CDR3, the DNA is TGCGCCAGCATCCAGACAGGGGGCGCAGATACGCAGTATTTT.

The CDR3 reads CASSIADEQYF. Written as DNA, the CDR3 is TGTGCCAGTAGTATAGCCGACGAGCAGTACTTC. The genes are TRBV19 and TRBJ2-7; D is unclear. There are 11 residues in the CDR3. The V end was cut by 1 base, the J end by 5 bases, with 3 bases between. Germline V gives CDR1 LNHDA, CDR2 SQIVND (reference sequence). Combining the CDR3 with reference TRBV19 and TRBJ2-7 gives the whole variable domain DGGITQSPKYLFRKEGQNVTLSCEQNLNHDAMYWYRQDPGQGLRLIYYSQIVNDFQKGDIAEGYSVSREKKESFPLTVTSAQKNPTAFYLCASSIADEQYFGPGTRLTVT.

The CDR3 reads CASSWTSRATGELFF. The CDR3 region has the DNA TGTGCCAGCAGCTGGACTAGCAGGGCCACCGGGGAGCTGTTTTTT. The rearrangement joins TRBV5-4 to TRBJ2-2; 8 bases are a match to TRBD2. Germline V lookup: CDR1 SGHNT, CDR2 YYREEE (reference sequence). J gave up 4 bases and V 3 bases, and 5 bases lay outside the gene matches. The CDR3 sequence is 15 residues long.

This sequence joins TRBV24-1 and TRBJ2-2; D possibly corresponds to TRBD2 (5 bases). The CDR3 consists of 14 residues. Trimming pared 3 bases from V and 4 bases from J, leaving 8 bases between. CDR1 KGHDR and CDR2 SFDVKD come from the germline V gene. CDR3 nucleotide sequence: TGTGCCACCAGTGATGGACTGTCCACCGGGGAGCTGTTTTTT. Amino acids: CATSDGLSTGELFF.

V usage is TRBV27 and J usage is TRBJ1-6; D gene ambiguous. The germline CDR1 and CDR2 sequences are MNHEY and SMNVEV (reference sequence). The CDR3 length is 14 residues. Trimming left V 5 bases short and J 8 bases short, with 13 bases between. The CDR3 loop is CASSSTEPYSPLHF. The CDR3 nucleotides are TGTGCCAGCAGTAGCACAGAGCCCTATTCACCCCTCCACTTT.

V is TRBV9 and J is TRBJ2-3, with TRBD2 identical over 7 bases. Unmatched junction bases numbered 9, after V lost 4 bases and J lost 1 base. This CDR3 spans 16 amino acids. Germline-derived CDR1 and CDR2 are SGDLS and YYNGEE. CDR3 sequence (DNA): TGTGCCAGCAGCACTAGTGGGGGGGGACGCACAGATACGCAGTATTTT. Translating it yields CASSTSGGGRTDTQYF.

J is TRBJ2-5 and V is TRBV10-1; TRBD1 matches 11 bases. The V gene end was trimmed by 2 bases and the J gene end by 5 bases; junction bases not matched to a gene: 4. Germline values: CDR1 WNHNN, CDR2 SYGVQD (reference sequence). The CDR3 length is 15 residues. CDR3 in DNA: TGCGCCAGCAGTGAGGGACAGGGGGCCTCGGAGACCCAGTACTTC. Its translation is CASSEGQGASETQYF.

The chain employs TRBV7-2 and TRBJ1-3; possible D gene TRBD1, 6 bases. Between the trimmed V and J ends, which lost 2 bases and 0 bases, there was a span of 11 bases. The CDR3 loop spans 16 amino acids. Germline V gene sequence: CDR1 SGHTA, CDR2 FQGNSA. The DNA of the CDR3 is TGTGCCAGCAGCTTAAACAGGGTCTTCTCTGGAAACACCATATATTTT. Protein product: CASSLNRVFSGNTIYF.

This chain connects TRBV6-5 to TRBJ1-1; weak D call: TRBD1 (5 bases). Germline values: CDR1 MNHEY, CDR2 SVGAGI. This CDR3 spans 14 amino acids. V gave up 6 bases and J gave up 0 bases, with 11 bases separating them. In DNA form, the CDR3 reads TGTGCCAGCAGGTGGCGACAGATGAACACTGAAGCTTTCTTT. Translating it yields CASRWRQMNTEAFF.

The chain links TRBV9 to TRBJ1-1; possibly TRBD1 for D (6 bases). Germline assignment: CDR1 SGDLS and CDR2 YYNGEE. Trimming stripped 2 bases from V and 2 bases from J, with 16 bases between. This CDR3 has 16 residues. CDR3 sequence (DNA): TGTGCCAGCAGCGTCTCCGTTTCAGGGGTCAACACTGAAGCTTTCTTT. Its translation: CASSVSVSGVNTEAFF.

As to this clone: Possible read error: a much larger clone is one base away. The gene calls are TRBV6-6 and TRBJ1-6; 9 positions agree with TRBD1. The V segment lost 6 bases and the J segment 6 bases; nucleotides outside the gene matches: 3. This CDR3 is 14 amino acids long. In germline, CDR1 is MNHNY, CDR2 SVGAGI (reference sequence). DNA of the CDR3: TGTGCCAGCAGCTTGGACAGGGGTAATTCACCCCTCCACTTT. Protein product: CASSLDRGNSPLHF.

The chain joins TRBV6-5 to TRBJ2-5, with 9 bases aligning to TRBD2. Germline V CDR1 and CDR2: MNHEY, SVGAGI. With 0 bases clipped from V and 2 bases from J, the junction kept 4 bases outside the gene matches. This CDR3 comprises 16 residues. The CDR3 here is CASSYSGTSPQETQYF. The CDR3 region has the DNA TGTGCCAGCAGTTACTCCGGGACTAGCCCACAAGAGACCCAGTACTTC.

The chain has TRBV5-1 and TRBJ1-2; D possibly corresponds to TRBD1 (6 bases). The CDR3 is made up of 13 amino acids. CDR1 is SGHRS and CDR2 is YFSETQ in the germline V gene. V lost 2 bases and J lost 5, with 10 bases in between. This CDR3 reads CASSFVQGYGYTF. In DNA form, the CDR3 reads TGCGCCAGCAGCTTCGTACAGGGTTATGGCTACACCTTC.

The chain combines TRBV9 with TRBJ1-2; 10 bases agree with TRBD1. This CDR3 is 12 amino acids long. Germline CDR1 reads SGDLS; CDR2 reads YYNGEE. J gave up 13 bases and V 3 bases, and 6 bases lay outside the gene matches. CDR3 loop: CASSAGDRGITF. The CDR3 DNA follows: TGTGCCAGCAGCGCCGGGGACAGGGGAATCACCTTC. Full variable domain (missing parts from reference TRBV9 and TRBJ1-2): DSGVTQTPKHLITATGQRVTLRCSPRSGDLSVYWYQQSLDQGLQFLIQYYNGEERAKGNILERFSAQQFPDLHSELNLSSLELGDSALYFCASSAGDRGITFGSGTRLTVV.

To note about this clone: Other DNA sequences in the same sample also yield this CDR3. The V call is TRBV19, the J call TRBJ1-1; D unclear. The CDR3 runs to 13 residues. From germline, CDR1 is LNHDA and CDR2 SQIVND (reference sequence). Trimming left V 3 bases short and J 4 bases short, with 9 bases between. The CDR3: CASSIEGGTEAFF. Here the CDR3 DNA reads TGTGCCAGTAGTATCGAGGGTGGCACTGAAGCTTTCTTT.

The chain joins TRBV29-1 to TRBJ2-5; perhaps TRBD2 as D (6 bases). The germline V gene encodes CDR1 SQVTM and CDR2 ANQGSEA. The CDR3 is 13 amino acids. Trimming left V 7 bases short and J 1 base short, with 13 bases between. CDR3 protein: CSARGYPQETQYF. Here the CDR3 DNA reads TGCAGCGCCCGGGGGTACCCCCAAGAGACCCAGTACTTC.

The chain is built from TRBV5-1 and TRBJ2-4; D uncertain. V lost 1 base and J 1 base, leaving 6 bases between the germline ends. Germline-derived CDR1 and CDR2 are SGHRS and YFSETQ. The CDR3 length is 14 residues. CDR3 nucleotides: TGCGCCAGCAGCTTGAGTAGCGCCAAAAACATTCAGTACTTC. As protein: CASSLSSAKNIQYF.

V is TRBV10-3 and J is TRBJ1-2; D call uncertain. V lost 3 bases and J lost 4, with 15 bases in between. The germline gives CDR1 ENHRY, CDR2 SYGVKD. This CDR3 contains 15 residues. DNA of the CDR3: TGTGCCATCAGTGATAATCTATCACCCTCCTATGGCTACACCTTC. Translation: CAISDNLSPSYGYTF.

The chain carries TRBV5-1 and TRBJ2-5, with a possible D match to TRBD2 (5 bases). Germline-derived CDR1 and CDR2 are SGHRS and YFSETQ. The V end lost 2 bases, the J end lost 3 bases, and 14 bases lay between the germline ends. This CDR3 region has 15 residues. This chain's CDR3 is CASSLFTPSKETQYF. CDR3 DNA sequence: TGCGCCAGCAGCTTATTCACCCCTAGCAAAGAGACCCAGTACTTC.

J is TRBJ1-2 and V is TRBV4-3, with 10 bases aligning to TRBD1. Per the germline V gene, CDR1 is LGHNA and CDR2 is YSLEER. The CDR3 length is 15 residues. The V gene end was trimmed by 1 base and the J gene end by 1 base; junction bases not matched to a gene: 0. CDR3 in amino acids: CASSQGTGGNYGYTF. The CDR3 DNA reads as TGCGCCAGCAGCCAAGGGACAGGGGGTAACTATGGCTACACCTTC.

The chain carries TRBV10-3 and TRBJ1-1; 7 nucleotides match TRBD1. V shed 3 bases, J shed 1 base, and the junction held 2 bases outside the gene matches. The CDR3 has 14 residues. Germline V gives CDR1 ENHRY, CDR2 SYGVKD. The DNA of the CDR3 is TGTGCCATCAGTGACAGGGGGAGGAACACTGAAGCTTTCTTT. This sequence encodes CAISDRGRNTEAFF.

The chain has TRBV10-3 and TRBJ2-5, with D possibly TRBD2 on 6 matching bases. Trimming took 0 bases from V and 2 from J, leaving 13 bases between them. This CDR3 is built from 16 residues. From germline, CDR1 is ENHRY and CDR2 SYGVKD. The CDR3 coding sequence is TGTGCCATCAGTGAGTCGAGGGGCGGGGAGCAAGAGACCCAGTACTTC. It translates to CAISESRGGEQETQYF.

The CDR3 reads CAISASGGQPQHF. CDR3 DNA: TGTGCCATCAGTGCCTCGGGGGGGCAGCCCCAGCATTTT. The chain is built from TRBV10-3 and TRBJ1-5; D is perhaps TRBD1 (5 bases). The CDR3 contains 13 residues. Germline V CDR1 and CDR2: ENHRY, SYGVKD. The germline V and J ends were trimmed by 4 bases and 7 bases, with 11 bases remaining between them.

The chain combines TRBV5-1 with TRBJ1-4; a possible D gene is TRBD1 (5 bases). The CDR3 contains 15 residues. Germline CDR1 and CDR2: SGHRS and YFSETQ. Trimming removed 6 bases from V and 2 bases from J, with 14 bases in between. As DNA, the CDR3 is TGCGCCAGCACCACTGGGACTATCACTAATGAAAAACTGTTTTTT. Its translation is CASTTGTITNEKLFF.

The chain couples TRBV27 to TRBJ2-5; D is unresolved. Trimming removed 3 bases at V and 2 bases at J, with 7 bases between. This CDR3 has 13 residues. Germline V gene data show CDR1 as MNHEY and CDR2 as SMNVEV (reference sequence). This CDR3 is CASSLRSQETQYF. The CDR3 bases are TGTGCCAGCAGTTTGCGGTCGCAAGAGACCCAGTACTTC.